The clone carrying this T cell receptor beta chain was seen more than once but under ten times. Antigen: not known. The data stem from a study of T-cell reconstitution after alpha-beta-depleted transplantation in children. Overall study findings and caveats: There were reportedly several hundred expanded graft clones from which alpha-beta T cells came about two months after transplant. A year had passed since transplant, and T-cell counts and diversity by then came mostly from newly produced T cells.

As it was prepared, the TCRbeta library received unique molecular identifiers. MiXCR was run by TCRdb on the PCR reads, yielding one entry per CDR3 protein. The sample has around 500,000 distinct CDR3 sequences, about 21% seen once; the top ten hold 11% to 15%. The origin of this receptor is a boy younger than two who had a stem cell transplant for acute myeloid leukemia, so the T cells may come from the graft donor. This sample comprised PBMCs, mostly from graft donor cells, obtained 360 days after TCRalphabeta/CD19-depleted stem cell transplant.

The CDR3 loop is CASSLGIPQYF. CDR3 coding DNA: TGTGCCAGCAGCTTAGGGATACCCCAGTACTTC. V usage is TRBV7-2 and J usage is TRBJ2-5; D uncertain. V lost 1 base, J lost 9 bases, and 6 bases lay in between. The CDR3 runs to 11 residues. Germline assignment: CDR1 SGHTA and CDR2 FQGNSA.